This entry features one T cell receptor (beta chain) sequence. The sample is drawn from a study of patients and donors after allogeneic stem cell transplantation. TCRdb re-derived calls from the RT-PCR reads in MiXCR, one entry per CDR3 protein. There are approximately 430,000 distinct CDR3 sequences in the sample; under 20% occur only once, and 6.5% to 7.5% lies in the top ten. V was clipped by 6 bases and J by 2 bases, with 5 bases between them. The CDR3 runs 11 residues. CDR1 is MNHEY, CDR2 SVGEGT, per germline. The TCR was taken from a human donor who was either an allogeneic HSCT recipient or a stem cell or donor lymphocyte infusion donor (not recorded which). It is not recorded whose cells these are; they may come from a transplant donor. This chain uses TRBV6-2 or TRBV6-3 with TRBJ2-7, with D uncertain. Material: blood, either unsorted or a sorted T cell fraction (not recorded which). CDR3 sequence: CASRHTYEQYF. CDR3 DNA: TGTGCCAGCAGGCATACCTACGAGCAGTACTTC.